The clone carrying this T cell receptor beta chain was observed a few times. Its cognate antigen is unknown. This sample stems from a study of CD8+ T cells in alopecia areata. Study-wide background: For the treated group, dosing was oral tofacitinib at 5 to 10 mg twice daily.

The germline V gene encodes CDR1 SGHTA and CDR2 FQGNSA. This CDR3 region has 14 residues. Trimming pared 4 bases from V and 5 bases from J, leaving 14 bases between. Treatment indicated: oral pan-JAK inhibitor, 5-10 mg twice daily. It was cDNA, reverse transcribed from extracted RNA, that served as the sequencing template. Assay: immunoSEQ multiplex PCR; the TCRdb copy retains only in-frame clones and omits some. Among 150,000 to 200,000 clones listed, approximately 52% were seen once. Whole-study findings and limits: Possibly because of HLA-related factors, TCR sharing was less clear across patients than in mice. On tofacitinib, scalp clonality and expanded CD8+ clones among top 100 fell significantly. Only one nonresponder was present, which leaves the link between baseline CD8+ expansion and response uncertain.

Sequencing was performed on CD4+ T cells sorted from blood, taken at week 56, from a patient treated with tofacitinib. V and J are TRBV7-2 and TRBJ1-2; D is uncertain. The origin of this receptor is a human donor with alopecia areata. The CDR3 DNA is TGTGCCAGCAGCTCACGCGACGGTCCTTATGGCTACACCTTC. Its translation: CASSSRDGPYGYTF.